What follows are 14 T cell receptor beta chains derived from one specimen sequenced in a study of OX40 agonist ivuxolimab in advanced cancers. Repertoires were generated with immunoSEQ multiplex PCR, while TCRdb's copy carries only in-frame clones and drops some. The repertoire includes 63,000 or so clones, about nine tenths of them detected once, and about 4.4% sits in the top ten. Sequencing was performed on CD4+ or CD8+ T cells sorted from blood, taken in a trial of the OX40 agonist ivuxolimab. Receptors originate from an adult with an advanced solid tumor such as melanoma, head and neck, liver or kidney cancer.

The chain has TRBV15 and TRBJ2-7; 8 positions match TRBD1. Trimming took 5 bases from V and 6 from J; bases not matched to a gene: 3. Per the germline V gene, CDR1 is LNHNV and CDR2 is YYDKDF (reference sequence). CDR3 length: 12 amino acids. The CDR3 nucleotides read TGTGCCACCAGCGCGACAGGGGTCGAGCAGTACTTC. Its protein is CATSATGVEQYF.

V gene TRBV7-3 combines with J gene TRBJ2-2; 9 bases fit TRBD2. V lost 4 bases to trimming and J lost 5 bases; unmatched junction nucleotides: 11. CDR3 length equals 17 residues. The V gene's germline CDR1 is SGHTA and CDR2 FQGTGA. CDR3 nucleotide sequence: TGTGCCAGCAGCTCGGCCCTGGGACTAGCTTTGACCGGGGAGCTGTTTTTT. Protein product: CASSSALGLALTGELFF.

The rearrangement links TRBV6-1 to TRBJ1-2, with TRBD1 matching over 10 bases. Trimming at V came to 4 bases and at J to 13 bases, leaving 12 bases not matched to a gene. The germline gives CDR1 MNHNS, CDR2 SASEGT. The CDR3 consists of 14 residues. The CDR3 coding sequence is TGTGCCAGCAGTGGGACAGGGGGTTTTTTGATTGTCACCTTC. Protein product: CASSGTGGFLIVTF.

The V call is TRBV11-2, the J call TRBJ1-2; D is unresolved. This CDR3 contains 14 residues. Per the germline V gene, CDR1 is SGHAT and CDR2 is FQNNGV. Deletions cut 1 base from V and 0 bases from J, with 6 bases between. In nucleotides, the CDR3 is TGTGCCAGCAGCTTAGGGGGAACTAACTATGGCTACACCTTC. This translates into CASSLGGTNYGYTF. Full variable domain (missing parts from reference TRBV11-2 and TRBJ1-2): EAGVAQSPRYKIIEKRQSVAFWCNPISGHATLYWYQQILGQGPKLLIQFQNNGVVDDSQLPKDRFSAERLKGVDSTLKIQPAKLEDSAVYLCASSLGGTNYGYTFGSGTRLTVV.

The chain combines TRBV16 with TRBJ1-2; D gene ambiguous. V lost 0 bases, J lost 3 bases, and 2 bases lay in between. The CDR3 has 12 amino acids. Per germline, CDR1 KGHSY and CDR2 FQNENV. This CDR3 is CASSQSDYGYTF. In nucleotides, the CDR3 is TGTGCCAGCAGCCAATCGGACTATGGCTACACCTTC.

The rearrangement uses TRBV6-1 and TRBJ1-3, with TRBD1 as a possible D gene (5 bases). Germline assignment: CDR1 MNHNS and CDR2 SASEGT. V was pared by 4 bases and J by 6 bases, with 19 bases between. CDR3 length: 16 amino acids. The chain's CDR3 is CASSALRGRGINTIYF. CDR3 nucleotide sequence: TGTGCCAGCAGTGCCCTGAGGGGACGAGGGATAAACACCATATATTTT.

The V gene is TRBV27, the J gene TRBJ2-2; D is unclear. V gave up 6 bases and J gave up 5 bases, with 7 bases separating them. CDR3 length: 12 residues. Per germline, CDR1 MNHEY and CDR2 SMNVEV (reference sequence). CDR3 in amino acids: CASSPETGELFF. CDR3 nucleotide sequence: TGTGCCAGCAGCCCCGAGACCGGGGAGCTGTTTTTT.

CDR3 DNA: TGTGCCAGCAGCCCTAGCGGGGGGGCCGAGACAGATACGCAGTATTTT. Amino acids: CASSPSGGAETDTQYF. V gene TRBV9 combines with J gene TRBJ2-3; 12 nucleotides align to TRBD2. This CDR3 spans 16 amino acids. Germline loops: CDR1 SGDLS, CDR2 YYNGEE. The V gene end was trimmed by 4 bases and the J gene end by 3 bases; junction bases not matched to a gene: 6.

The chain is built from TRBV6-6 and TRBJ2-5; D gene ambiguous. V was shortened by 1 base and J by 5 bases, with 11 bases between the two germline ends. This CDR3 contains 14 residues. Germline assignment: CDR1 MNHNY and CDR2 SVGAGI (reference sequence). CDR3 amino acids: CASSYYRPVETQYF. DNA of the CDR3: TGTGCCAGCAGTTACTATCGACCCGTTGAGACCCAGTACTTC.

The rearrangement joins TRBV6-1 to TRBJ1-1; a possible D gene is TRBD1 (5 bases). Trimming pared 3 bases from V and 11 bases from J, leaving 19 bases between. This CDR3 comprises 14 residues. Germline V lookup: CDR1 MNHNS, CDR2 SASEGT. CDR3 coding DNA: TGTGCCAGCAGTGATAGGGACGGGTTTTTCTGTGCTTTCTTT. It codes for CASSDRDGFFCAFF.

This chain joins TRBV6-4 and TRBJ2-1, with TRBD2 identical over 7 bases. Losses at the gene ends were 0 bases for V and 5 bases for J; bases not matched to a gene: 7. The CDR3 is 16 residues long. Germline V gene sequence: CDR1 MRHNA, CDR2 SNTAGT. CDR3 sequence: CASSDSGGSPHNEQFF. The CDR3, as DNA: TGTGCCAGCAGTGACTCCGGCGGGAGCCCCCACAATGAGCAGTTCTTC.

This chain joins TRBV4-1 and TRBJ1-1; 8 positions agree with TRBD1. From germline, CDR1 is MGHRA and CDR2 YSYEKL. V lost 9 bases to trimming and J lost 5 bases; unmatched junction nucleotides: 11. This CDR3 has 14 residues. In DNA, the CDR3 is TGCGCCAGTTCACAAGGACAGGGTTCGACTGAAGCTTTCTTT. It is translated as CASSQGQGSTEAFF.

V gene TRBV19 combines with J gene TRBJ2-2; D unresolved. This CDR3 contains 16 residues. Germline lookup yields CDR1 LNHDA and CDR2 SQIVND (reference sequence). Trimming removed 6 bases from V and 0 bases from J, with 14 bases in between. This CDR3 reads CASSLGAWTNTGELFF. Here the CDR3 DNA reads TGTGCCAGTAGCCTTGGCGCTTGGACGAACACCGGGGAGCTGTTTTTT.

This clone was detected once. The rearrangement joins TRBV27 to TRBJ2-7; D tentatively reads TRBD1 or TRBD2 (6 bases each). The CDR3 totals 16 residues. V was cut by 0 bases and J by 0 bases, with 12 bases left in between. CDR1 and CDR2 (germline): MNHEY, SMNVEV (reference sequence). CDR3 residues: CASSLSPGAFSYEQYF. The CDR3 DNA sequence: TGTGCCAGCAGTTTATCGCCGGGGGCCTTCTCCTACGAGCAGTACTTC.